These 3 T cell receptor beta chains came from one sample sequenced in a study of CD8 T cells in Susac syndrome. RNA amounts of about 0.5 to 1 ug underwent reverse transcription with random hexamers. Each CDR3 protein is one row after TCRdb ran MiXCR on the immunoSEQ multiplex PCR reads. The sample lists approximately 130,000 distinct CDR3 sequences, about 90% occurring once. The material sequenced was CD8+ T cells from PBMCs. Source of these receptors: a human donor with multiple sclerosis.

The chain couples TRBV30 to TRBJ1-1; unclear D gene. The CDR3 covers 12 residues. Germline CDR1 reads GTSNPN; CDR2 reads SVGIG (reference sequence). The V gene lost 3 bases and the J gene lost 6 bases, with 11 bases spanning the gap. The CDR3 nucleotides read TGTGCCTGGAGCGGCCCCCAGCCTGAAGCTTTCTTT. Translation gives CAWSGPQPEAFF.

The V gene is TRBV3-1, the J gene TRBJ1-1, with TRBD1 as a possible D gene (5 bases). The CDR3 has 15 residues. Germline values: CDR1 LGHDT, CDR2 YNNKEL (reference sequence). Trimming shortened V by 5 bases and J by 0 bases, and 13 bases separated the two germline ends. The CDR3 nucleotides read TGTGCCAGCAGCTACCTGACAGCCATGAACACTGAAGCTTTCTTT. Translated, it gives CASSYLTAMNTEAFF.

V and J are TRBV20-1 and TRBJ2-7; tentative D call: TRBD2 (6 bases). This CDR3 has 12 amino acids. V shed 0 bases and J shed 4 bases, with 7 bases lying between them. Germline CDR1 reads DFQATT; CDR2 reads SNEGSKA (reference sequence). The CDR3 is CSARDREYEQYF. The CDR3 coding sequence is TGCAGTGCTAGAGATCGGGAGTACGAGCAGTACTTC.